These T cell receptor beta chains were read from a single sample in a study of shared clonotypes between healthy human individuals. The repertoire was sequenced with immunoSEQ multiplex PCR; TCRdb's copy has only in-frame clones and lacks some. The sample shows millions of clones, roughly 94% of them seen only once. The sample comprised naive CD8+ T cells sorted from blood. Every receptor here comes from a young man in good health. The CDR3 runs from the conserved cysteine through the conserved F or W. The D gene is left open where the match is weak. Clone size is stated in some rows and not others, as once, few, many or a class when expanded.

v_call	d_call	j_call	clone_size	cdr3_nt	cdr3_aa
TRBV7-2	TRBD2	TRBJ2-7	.	TGTGCCAGCAGCTTAGAGGGACTAGCGGGAAGCTACGAGCAGTACTTC	CASSLEGLAGSYEQYF
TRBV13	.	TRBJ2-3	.	TGTGCCAGCAGCTTCGAAGCGGACCCAGATACGCAGTATTTT	CASSFEADPDTQYF
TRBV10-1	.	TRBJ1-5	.	TGCGCCAGCAGTGAGTCGGGAATTAATCAGCCCCAGCATTTT	CASSESGINQPQHF
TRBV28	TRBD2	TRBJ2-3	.	TGTGCCAGCAGTTTGTTTGCGGGACTAGATAAGTCAGATACGCAGTATTTT	CASSLFAGLDKSDTQYF
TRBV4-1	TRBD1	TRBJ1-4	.	TGCGCCAGCAGCCACGATCGGACAGGGGGTGGTGAAAAACTGTTTTTT	CASSHDRTGGGEKLFF
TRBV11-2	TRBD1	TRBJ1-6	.	TGTGCCAGCAGCAGAGAGACAGGGAATAATTCACCCCTCCACTTT	CASSRETGNNSPLHF
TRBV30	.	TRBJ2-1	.	TGTGCCTGGAGTGTACTCCACAATGAGCAGTTCTTC	CAWSVLHNEQFF
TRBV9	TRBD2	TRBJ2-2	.	TGTGCCAGCAGCCCCTTTGTAGCGGGAGGTGTCGGGGAGCTGTTTTTT	CASSPFVAGGVGELFF
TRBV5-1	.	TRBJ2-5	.	TGCGCCAGCAGCCAAGGGACGGGTGGAGTTGGCGAGACCCAGTACTTC	CASSQGTGGVGETQYF
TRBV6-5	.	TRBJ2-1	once	TGTGCCAGCAGTTACCAGGAAGGGAATGAGCAGTTCTTC	CASSYQEGNEQFF
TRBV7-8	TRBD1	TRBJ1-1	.	TGTGCCAGCAGCTCCAGACCCTCTTTCGGGACAGGTTATTCCACTGAAGCTTTCTTT	CASSSRPSFGTGYSTEAFF
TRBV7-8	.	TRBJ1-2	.	TGTGCCAGCAGCTCTGAGGGATTCTATGGCTACACCTTC	CASSSEGFYGYTF
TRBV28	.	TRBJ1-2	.	TGTGCCAGCAGTGACTCGGACACGGCTAACTATGGCTACACCTTC	CASSDSDTANYGYTF
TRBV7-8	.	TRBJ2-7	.	TGTGCCAGCAGCTTACCTCAGGAATTCTACGAGCAGTACTTC	CASSLPQEFYEQYF
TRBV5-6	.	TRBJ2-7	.	TGTGCCAGCAGCGGGGACACCTCACCATCAACCTACGAGCAGTACTTC	CASSGDTSPSTYEQYF
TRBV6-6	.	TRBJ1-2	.	TGTGCCAGCAGCCCTCGGACATCTTTCTATGGCTACACCTTC	CASSPRTSFYGYTF
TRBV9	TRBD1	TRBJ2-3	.	TGTGCCAGCAGCGACGGACAGGGGACAGGAGATACGCAGTATTTT	CASSDGQGTGDTQYF
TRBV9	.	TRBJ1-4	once	TGTGCCAGCAGTGAGGGGCCCGGGACAAGGGATGAAAAACTGTTTTTT	CASSEGPGTRDEKLFF
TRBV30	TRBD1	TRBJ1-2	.	TGTGCCTGGATCTCCGGGACAGGGGCCTATGGCTACACCTTC	CAWISGTGAYGYTF
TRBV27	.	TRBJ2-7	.	TGTGCCAGCAGATATGGGGGGAGCTCCTACGAGCAGTACTTC	CASRYGGSSYEQYF
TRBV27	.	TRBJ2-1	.	TGTGCCAGCAGTTTATCGGCCCCCCATGTAGGTGAGCAGTTCTTC	CASSLSAPHVGEQFF
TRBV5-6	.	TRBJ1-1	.	TGTGCCAGCAGCTTGGTAGAGCCCACTGAAGCTTTCTTT	CASSLVEPTEAFF
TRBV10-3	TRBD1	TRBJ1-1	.	TGTGCCATCAGTGAGTCGGGGACAGCGAACACTGAAGCTTTCTTT	CAISESGTANTEAFF
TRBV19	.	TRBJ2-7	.	TGTGCCAGTGGATCCGGGTCCTACGAGCAGTACTTC	CASGSGSYEQYF
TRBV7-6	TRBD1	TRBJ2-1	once	TGTGCCAGCAGCTTAAGGACAGGGCCCTACAATGAGCAGTTCTTC	CASSLRTGPYNEQFF
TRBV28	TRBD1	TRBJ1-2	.	TGTGCCAGCAGTTTCAAGACAGGGGATAACGATTACGGCTATGGCTACACCTTC	CASSFKTGDNDYGYGYTF